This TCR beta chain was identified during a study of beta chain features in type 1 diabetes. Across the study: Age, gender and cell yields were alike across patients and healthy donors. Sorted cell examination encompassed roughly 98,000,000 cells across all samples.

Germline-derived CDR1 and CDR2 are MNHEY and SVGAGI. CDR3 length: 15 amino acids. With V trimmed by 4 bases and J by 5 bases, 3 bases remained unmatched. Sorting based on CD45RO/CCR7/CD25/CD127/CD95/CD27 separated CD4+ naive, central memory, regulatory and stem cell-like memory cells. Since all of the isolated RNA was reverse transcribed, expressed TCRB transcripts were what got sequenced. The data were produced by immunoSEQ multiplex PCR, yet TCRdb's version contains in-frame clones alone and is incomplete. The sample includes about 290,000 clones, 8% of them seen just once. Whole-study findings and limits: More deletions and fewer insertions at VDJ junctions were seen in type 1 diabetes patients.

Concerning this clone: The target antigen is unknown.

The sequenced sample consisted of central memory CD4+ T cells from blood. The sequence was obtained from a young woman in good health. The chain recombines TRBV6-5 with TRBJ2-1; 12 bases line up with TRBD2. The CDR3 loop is CASSSLAGGNNEQFF. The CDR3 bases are TGTGCCAGCAGTTCGCTAGCGGGAGGGAACAATGAGCAGTTCTTC.